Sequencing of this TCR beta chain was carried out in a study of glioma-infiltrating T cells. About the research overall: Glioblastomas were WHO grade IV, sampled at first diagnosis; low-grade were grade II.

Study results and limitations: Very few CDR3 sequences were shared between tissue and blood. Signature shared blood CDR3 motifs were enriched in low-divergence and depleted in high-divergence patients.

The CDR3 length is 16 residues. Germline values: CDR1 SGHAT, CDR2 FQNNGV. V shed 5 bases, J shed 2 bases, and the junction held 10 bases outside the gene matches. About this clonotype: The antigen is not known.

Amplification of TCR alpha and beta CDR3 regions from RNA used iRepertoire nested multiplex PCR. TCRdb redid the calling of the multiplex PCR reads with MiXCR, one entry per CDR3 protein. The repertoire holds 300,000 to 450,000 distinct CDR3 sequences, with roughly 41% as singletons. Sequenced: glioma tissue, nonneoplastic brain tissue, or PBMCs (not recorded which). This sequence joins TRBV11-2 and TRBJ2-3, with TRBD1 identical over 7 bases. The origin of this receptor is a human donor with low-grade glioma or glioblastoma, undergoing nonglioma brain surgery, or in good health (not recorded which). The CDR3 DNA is TGTGCCAGCAGCAGCACCTCGGGGACAGCCACAGATACGCAGTATTTT. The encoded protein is CASSSTSGTATDTQYF.